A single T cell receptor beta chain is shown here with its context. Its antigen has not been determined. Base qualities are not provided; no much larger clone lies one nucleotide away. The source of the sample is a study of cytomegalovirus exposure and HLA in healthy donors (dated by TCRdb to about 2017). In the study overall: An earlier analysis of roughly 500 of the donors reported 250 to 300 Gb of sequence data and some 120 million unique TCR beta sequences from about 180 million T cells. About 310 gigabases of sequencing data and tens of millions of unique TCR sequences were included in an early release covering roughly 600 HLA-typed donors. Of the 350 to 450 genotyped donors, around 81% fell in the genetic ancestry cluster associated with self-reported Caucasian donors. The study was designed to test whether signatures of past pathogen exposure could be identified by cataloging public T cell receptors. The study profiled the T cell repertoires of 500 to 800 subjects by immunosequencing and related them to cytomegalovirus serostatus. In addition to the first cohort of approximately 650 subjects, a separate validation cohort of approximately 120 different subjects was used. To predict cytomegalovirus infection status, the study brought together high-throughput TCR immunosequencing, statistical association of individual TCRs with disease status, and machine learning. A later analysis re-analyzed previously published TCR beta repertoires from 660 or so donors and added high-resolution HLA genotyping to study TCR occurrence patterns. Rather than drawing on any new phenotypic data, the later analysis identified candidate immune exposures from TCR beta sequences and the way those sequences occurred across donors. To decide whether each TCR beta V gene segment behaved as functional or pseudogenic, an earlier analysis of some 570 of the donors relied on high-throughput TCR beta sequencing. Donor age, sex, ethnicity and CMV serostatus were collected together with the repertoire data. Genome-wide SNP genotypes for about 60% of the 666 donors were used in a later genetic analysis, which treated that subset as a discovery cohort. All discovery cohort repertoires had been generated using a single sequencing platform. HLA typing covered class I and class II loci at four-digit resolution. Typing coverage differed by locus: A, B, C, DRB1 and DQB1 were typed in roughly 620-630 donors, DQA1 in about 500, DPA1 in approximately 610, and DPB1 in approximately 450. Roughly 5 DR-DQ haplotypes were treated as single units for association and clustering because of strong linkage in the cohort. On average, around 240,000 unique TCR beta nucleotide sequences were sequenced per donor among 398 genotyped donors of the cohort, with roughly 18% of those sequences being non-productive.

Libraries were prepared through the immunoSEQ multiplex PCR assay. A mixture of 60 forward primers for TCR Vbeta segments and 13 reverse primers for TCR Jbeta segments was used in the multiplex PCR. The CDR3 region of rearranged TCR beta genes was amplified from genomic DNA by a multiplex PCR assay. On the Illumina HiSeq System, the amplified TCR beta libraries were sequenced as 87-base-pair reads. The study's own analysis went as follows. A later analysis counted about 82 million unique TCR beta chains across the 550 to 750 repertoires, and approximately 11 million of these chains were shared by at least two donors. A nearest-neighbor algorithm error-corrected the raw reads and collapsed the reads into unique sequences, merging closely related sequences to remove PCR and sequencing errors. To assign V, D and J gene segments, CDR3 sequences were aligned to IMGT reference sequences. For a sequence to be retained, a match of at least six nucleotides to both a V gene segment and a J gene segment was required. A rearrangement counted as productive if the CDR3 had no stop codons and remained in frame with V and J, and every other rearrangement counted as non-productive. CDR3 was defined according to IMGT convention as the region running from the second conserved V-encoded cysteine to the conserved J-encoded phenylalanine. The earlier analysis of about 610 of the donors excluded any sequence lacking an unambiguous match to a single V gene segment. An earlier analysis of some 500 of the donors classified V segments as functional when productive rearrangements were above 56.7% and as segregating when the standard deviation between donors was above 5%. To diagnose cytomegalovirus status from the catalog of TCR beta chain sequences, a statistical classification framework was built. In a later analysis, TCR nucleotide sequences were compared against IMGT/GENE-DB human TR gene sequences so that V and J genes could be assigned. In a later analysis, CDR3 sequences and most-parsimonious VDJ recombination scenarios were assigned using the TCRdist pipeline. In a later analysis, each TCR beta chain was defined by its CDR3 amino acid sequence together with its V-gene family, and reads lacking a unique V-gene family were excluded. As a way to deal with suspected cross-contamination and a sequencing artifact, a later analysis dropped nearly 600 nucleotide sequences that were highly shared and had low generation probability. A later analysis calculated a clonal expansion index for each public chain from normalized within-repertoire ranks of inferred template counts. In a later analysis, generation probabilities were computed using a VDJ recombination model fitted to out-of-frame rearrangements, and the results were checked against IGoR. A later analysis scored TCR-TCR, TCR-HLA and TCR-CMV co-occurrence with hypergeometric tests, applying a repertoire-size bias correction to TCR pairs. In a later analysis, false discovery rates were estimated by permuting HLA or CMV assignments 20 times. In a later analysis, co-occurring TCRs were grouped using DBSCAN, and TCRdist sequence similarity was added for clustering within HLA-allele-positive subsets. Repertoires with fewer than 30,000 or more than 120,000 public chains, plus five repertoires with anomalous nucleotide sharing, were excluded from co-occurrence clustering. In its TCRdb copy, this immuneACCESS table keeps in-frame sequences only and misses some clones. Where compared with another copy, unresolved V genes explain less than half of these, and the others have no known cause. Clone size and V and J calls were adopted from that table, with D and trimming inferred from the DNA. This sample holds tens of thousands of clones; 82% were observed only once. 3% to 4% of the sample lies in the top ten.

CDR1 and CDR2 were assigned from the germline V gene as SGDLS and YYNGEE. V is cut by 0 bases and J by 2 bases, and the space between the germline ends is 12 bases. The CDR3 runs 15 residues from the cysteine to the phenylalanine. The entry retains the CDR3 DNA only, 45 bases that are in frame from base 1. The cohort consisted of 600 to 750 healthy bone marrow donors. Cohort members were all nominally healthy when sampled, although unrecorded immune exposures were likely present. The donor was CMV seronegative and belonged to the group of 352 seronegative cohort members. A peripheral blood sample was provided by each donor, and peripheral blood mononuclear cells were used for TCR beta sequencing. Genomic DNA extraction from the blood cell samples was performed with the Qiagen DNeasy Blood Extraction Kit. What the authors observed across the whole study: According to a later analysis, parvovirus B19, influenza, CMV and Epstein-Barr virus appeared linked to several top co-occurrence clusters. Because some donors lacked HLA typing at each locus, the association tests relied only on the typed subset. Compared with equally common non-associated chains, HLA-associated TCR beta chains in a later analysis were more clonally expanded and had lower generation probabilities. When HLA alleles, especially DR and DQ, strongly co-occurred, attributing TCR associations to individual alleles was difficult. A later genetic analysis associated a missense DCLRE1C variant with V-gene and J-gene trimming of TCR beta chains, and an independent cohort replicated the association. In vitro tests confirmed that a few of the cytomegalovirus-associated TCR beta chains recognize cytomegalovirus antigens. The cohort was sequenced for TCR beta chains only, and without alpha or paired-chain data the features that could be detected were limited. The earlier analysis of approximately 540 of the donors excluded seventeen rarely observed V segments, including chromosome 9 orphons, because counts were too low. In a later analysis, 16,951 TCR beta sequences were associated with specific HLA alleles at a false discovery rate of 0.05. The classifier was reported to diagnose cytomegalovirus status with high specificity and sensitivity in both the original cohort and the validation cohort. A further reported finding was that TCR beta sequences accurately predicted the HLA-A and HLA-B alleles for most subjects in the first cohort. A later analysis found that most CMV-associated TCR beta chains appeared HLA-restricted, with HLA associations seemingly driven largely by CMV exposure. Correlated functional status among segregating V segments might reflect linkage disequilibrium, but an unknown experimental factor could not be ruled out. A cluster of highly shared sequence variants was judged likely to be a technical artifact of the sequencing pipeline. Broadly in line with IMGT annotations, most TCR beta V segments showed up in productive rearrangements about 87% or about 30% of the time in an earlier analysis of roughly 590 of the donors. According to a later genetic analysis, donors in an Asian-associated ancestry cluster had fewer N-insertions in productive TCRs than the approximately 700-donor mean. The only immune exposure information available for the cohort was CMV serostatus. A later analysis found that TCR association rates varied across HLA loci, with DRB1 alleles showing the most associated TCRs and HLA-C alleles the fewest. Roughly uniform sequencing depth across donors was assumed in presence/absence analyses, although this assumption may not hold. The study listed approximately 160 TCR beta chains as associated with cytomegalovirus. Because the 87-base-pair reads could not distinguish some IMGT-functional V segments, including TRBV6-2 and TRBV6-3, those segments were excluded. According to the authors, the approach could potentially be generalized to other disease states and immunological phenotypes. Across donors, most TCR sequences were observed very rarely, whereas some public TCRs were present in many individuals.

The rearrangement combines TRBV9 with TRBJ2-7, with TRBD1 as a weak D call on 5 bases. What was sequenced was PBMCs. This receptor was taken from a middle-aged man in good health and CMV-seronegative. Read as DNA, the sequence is TGTGCCAGCAGCGTAGGGGGCCGGGCCCCCTACGAGCAGTACTTC. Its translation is CASSVGGRAPYEQYF.